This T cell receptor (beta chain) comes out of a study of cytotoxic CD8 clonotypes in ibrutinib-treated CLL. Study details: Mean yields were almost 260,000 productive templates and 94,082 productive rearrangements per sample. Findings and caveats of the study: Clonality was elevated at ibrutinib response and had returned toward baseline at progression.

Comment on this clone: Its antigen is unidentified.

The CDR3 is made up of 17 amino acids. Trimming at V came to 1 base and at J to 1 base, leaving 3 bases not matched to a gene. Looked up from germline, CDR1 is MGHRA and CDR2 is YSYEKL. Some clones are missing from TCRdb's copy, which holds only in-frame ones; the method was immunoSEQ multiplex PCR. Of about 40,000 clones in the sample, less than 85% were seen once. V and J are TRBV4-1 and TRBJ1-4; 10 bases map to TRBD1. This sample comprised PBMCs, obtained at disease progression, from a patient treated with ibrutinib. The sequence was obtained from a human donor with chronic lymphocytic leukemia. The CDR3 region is CASSQGTGGVTNEKLFF. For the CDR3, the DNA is TGCGCCAGCAGCCAAGGGACAGGGGGGGTAACTAATGAAAAACTGTTTTTT.